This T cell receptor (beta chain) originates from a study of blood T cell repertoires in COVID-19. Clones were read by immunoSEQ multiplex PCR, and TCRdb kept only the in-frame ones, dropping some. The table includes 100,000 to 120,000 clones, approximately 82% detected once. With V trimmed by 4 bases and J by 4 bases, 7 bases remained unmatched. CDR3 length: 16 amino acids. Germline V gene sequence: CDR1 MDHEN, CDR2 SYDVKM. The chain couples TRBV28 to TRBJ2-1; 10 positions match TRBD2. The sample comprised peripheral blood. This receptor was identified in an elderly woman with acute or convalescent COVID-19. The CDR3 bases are TGTGCCAGCAGTTCGCTAGCGGGAGCCTCTTACAATGAGCAGTTCTTC. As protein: CASSSLAGASYNEQFF. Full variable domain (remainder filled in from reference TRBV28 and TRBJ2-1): DVKVTQSSRYLVKRTGEKVFLECVQDMDHENMFWYRQDPGLGLRLIYFSYDVKMKEKGDIPEGYSVSREKKERFSLILESASTNQTSMYLCASSSLAGASYNEQFFGPGTRLTVL.